These 9 T cell receptor beta chains were all obtained from the same sample, sequenced in a study of blood T cells in healthy people across ages. Primers used in a second PCR of about 6 to 11 cycles were a sample-barcoded 5' primer and a J-beta primer mix. TCRdb independently ran MiXCR on the 5' RACE reads; one entry per CDR3 protein. The sample shows 790,000 or so distinct CDR3 sequences, about 47% of them seen only once. Sequenced: blood. These receptors originate from a man older than 75 in good health.

The chain couples TRBV6-2 or TRBV6-3 to TRBJ2-7; D tentatively fits TRBD1 or TRBD2 (5 bases each). The V gene lost 6 bases and the J gene lost 2 bases, with 14 bases spanning the gap. Looked up from germline, CDR1 is MNHEY and CDR2 is SVGEGT. The CDR3 sequence is 14 residues long. The CDR3 is CASSHGTSAYEQYF. The CDR3 nucleotides are TGTGCCAGCAGCCATGGGACGTCCGCCTACGAGCAGTACTTC.

The rearrangement links TRBV6-8 to TRBJ2-7; D is unclear. The CDR3 contains 13 residues. The germline V gene encodes CDR1 MNHGY and CDR2 SAAAGT. The V and J ends lost 8 bases and 3 bases respectively, with 14 bases between them. The CDR3 DNA reads TGTGCCAGCCGGTGCAAAGGCGGCTACGAGCAGTACTTC. Translation: CASRCKGGYEQYF.

This clonotype was observed a handful of times. A much bigger clone sits one base away, suggesting this may be a read error. The chain recombines TRBV5-1 with TRBJ2-7, with 9 nucleotides matching TRBD2. The CDR3 covers 14 residues. The trim removed 4 bases at V and 7 bases at J, leaving 9 bases unmatched. Germline assignment: CDR1 SGHRS and CDR2 YFSETQ. CDR3 region: CASSKISGRSEQYF. CDR3 DNA sequence: TGCGCCAGCAGCAAAATTAGCGGGAGATCAGAGCAGTACTTC. Full variable domain (rest looked up from reference TRBV5-1 and TRBJ2-7): KAGVTQTPRYLIKTRGQQVTLSCSPISGHRSVSWYQQTPGQGLQFLFEYFSETQRNKGNFPGRFSGRQFSNSRSEMNVSTLELGDSALYLCASSKISGRSEQYFGPGTRLTVT.

The chain carries TRBV20-1 and TRBJ1-5, with TRBD1 as a possible D gene (6 bases). The CDR3 runs to 16 residues. V lost 0 bases to trimming and J lost 1 base, with 13 bases between them. Germline values: CDR1 DFQATT, CDR2 SNEGSKA (reference sequence). The CDR3 region is CSARDWGGGSNQPQHF. For the CDR3, the DNA is TGCAGTGCTAGAGATTGGGGAGGGGGGAGCAATCAGCCCCAGCATTTT.

This clonotype was recorded a few times. This chain connects TRBV10-2 to TRBJ2-7; TRBD2 agrees at 7 bases. CDR1 WSHSY and CDR2 SAAADI come from the germline V gene. J lost 3 bases, V lost 7 bases, and 6 bases had no gene match. The length of the CDR3 is 13 residues. The CDR3, as DNA: TGCGCCAGCAAGCCCAGCGGGAACTACGAGCAGTACTTC. It yields the protein CASKPSGNYEQYF.

The CDR3 region is CASSFDPAGGPGDNEQFF. As DNA, the CDR3 is TGCGCCAGCAGCTTCGATCCAGCGGGAGGGCCGGGCGACAATGAGCAGTTCTTC. V and J are TRBV5-1 and TRBJ2-1, with 10 bases fitting TRBD2. Per germline, CDR1 SGHRS and CDR2 YFSETQ. V shed 2 bases, J shed 5 bases, and the junction held 13 bases outside the gene matches. The CDR3 loop spans 18 amino acids.

The chain uses TRBV12-3 or TRBV12-4 and TRBJ2-2, with 10 nucleotides matching TRBD2. Trimming removed 3 bases from V and 1 base from J; junction bases left unmatched: 5. The CDR3 covers 17 residues. CDR3 in amino acids: CASSFSLAGENTGELFF. The CDR3 bases are TGTGCCAGCAGTTTCAGCCTAGCGGGAGAGAACACCGGGGAGCTGTTTTTT.

The chain employs TRBV20-1 and TRBJ2-1; D ambiguous. CDR1 and CDR2 from the germline V gene are DFQATT and SNEGSKA (reference sequence). V was trimmed by 4 bases and J by 0 bases, leaving 13 bases between them. The CDR3 is made up of 15 amino acids. The chain's CDR3 is CSAMRTVSSYNEQFF. Written as DNA, the CDR3 is TGCAGTGCTATGAGGACGGTGAGCTCCTACAATGAGCAGTTCTTC.

This sequence joins TRBV7-8 and TRBJ2-1; D uncertain. The CDR3 is 13 amino acids. Germline CDR1 and CDR2: SGHVS and FQNEAQ. The germline V and J ends were trimmed by 2 bases and 3 bases, with 5 bases remaining between them. As DNA, the CDR3 is TGTGCCAGCAGCTTACCGGTCTACAATGAGCAGTTCTTC. Amino acid sequence: CASSLPVYNEQFF.